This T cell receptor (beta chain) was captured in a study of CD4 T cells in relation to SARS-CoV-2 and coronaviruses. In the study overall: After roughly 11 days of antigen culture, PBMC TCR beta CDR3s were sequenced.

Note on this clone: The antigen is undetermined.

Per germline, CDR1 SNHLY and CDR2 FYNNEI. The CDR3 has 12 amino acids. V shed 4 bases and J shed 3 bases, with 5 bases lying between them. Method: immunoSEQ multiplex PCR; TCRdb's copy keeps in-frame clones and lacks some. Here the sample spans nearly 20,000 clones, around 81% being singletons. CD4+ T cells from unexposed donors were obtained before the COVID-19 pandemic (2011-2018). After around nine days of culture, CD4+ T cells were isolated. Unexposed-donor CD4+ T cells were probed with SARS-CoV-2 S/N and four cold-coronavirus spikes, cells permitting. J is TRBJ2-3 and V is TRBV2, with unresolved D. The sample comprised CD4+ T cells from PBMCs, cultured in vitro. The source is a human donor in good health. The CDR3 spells CASSVATDTQYF. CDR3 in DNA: TGTGCCAGCAGTGTGGCGACAGATACGCAGTATTTT.